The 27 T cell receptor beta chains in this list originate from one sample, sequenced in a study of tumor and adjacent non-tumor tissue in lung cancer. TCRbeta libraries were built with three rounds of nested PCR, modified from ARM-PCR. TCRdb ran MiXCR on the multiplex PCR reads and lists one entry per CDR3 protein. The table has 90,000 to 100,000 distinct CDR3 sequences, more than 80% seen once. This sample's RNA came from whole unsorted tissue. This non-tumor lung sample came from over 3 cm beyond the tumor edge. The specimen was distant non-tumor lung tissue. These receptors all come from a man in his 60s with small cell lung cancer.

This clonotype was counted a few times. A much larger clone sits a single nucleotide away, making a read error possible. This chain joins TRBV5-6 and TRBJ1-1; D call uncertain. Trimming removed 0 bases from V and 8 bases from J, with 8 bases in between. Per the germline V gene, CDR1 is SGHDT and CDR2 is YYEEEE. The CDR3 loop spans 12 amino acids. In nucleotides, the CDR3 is TGTGCCAGCAGCTTGGTACCTTTAGAAGCTTTCTTT. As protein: CASSLVPLEAFF.

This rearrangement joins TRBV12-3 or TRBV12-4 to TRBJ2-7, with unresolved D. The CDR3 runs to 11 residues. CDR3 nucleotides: TGTGGTGGCGGTACCTCGTGGGAGCAGTACTTC. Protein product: CGGGTSWEQYF.

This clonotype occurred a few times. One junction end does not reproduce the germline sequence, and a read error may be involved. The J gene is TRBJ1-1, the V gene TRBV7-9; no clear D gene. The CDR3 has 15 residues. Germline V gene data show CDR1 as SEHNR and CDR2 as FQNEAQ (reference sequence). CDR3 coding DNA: TGTACCAGCAGCTTAGCAGAGGGTCAAGGAACTGAAGCTTTCTTT. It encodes CTSSLAEGQGTEAFF.

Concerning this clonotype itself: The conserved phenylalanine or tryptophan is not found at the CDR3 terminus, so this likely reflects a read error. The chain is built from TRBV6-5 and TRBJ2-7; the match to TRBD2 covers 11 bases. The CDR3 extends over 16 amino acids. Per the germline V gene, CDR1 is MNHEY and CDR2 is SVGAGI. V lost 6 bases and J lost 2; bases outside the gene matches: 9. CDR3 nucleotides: TGTGCCAGCAGCCCTTCTAGTAGCGGGAGGGCCTACGAGCAGTACTCC. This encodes CASSPSSSGRAYEQYS.

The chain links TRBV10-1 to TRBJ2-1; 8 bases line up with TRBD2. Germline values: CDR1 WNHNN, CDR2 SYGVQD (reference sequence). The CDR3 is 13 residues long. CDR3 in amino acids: CDMRTSKYNEQFF. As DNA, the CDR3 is TGCGACATGAGGACTAGCAAGTACAATGAGCAGTTCTTC.

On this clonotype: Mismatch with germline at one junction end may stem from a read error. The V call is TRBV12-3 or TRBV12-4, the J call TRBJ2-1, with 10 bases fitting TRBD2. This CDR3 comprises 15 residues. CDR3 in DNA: TGTGCCAGCAGATCTTTAGCGGGAGGTATGGTTGAGCACTTCTTT. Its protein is CASRSLAGGMVEHFF.

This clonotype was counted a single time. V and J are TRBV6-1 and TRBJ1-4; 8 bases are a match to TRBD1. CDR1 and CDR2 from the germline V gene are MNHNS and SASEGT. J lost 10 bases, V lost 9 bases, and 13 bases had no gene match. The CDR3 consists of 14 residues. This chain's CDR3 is CASSTGGGSGKLFF. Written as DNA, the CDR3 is TGTGCCAGTAGTACAGGGGGGGGCAGTGGAAAACTGTTTTTT.

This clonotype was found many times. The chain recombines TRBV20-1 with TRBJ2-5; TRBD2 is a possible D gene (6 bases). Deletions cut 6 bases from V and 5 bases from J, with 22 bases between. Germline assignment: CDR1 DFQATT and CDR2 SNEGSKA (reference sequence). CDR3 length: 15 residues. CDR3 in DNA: TGCAGTGCGGGGAGACCAGGGACTCCTTCGGAGACCCAGTACTTC. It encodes CSAGRPGTPSETQYF.

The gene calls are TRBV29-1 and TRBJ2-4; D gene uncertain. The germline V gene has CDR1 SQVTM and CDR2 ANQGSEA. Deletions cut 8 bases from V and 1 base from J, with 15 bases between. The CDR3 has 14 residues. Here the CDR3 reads CSIACRAAKNIQYF. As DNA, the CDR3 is TGCAGCATTGCCTGTAGGGCGGCCAAAAACATTCAGTACTTC.

The CDR3 DNA reads TGTGCCAGCAGTTTAGCCAGACCAAATCAGCCCCAGCATTTT. Amino acid sequence: CASSLARPNQPQHF. This chain uses TRBV12-3 or TRBV12-4 with TRBJ1-5; D unclear. Trimming pared 0 bases from V and 4 bases from J, leaving 7 bases between. The CDR3 is made up of 14 amino acids.

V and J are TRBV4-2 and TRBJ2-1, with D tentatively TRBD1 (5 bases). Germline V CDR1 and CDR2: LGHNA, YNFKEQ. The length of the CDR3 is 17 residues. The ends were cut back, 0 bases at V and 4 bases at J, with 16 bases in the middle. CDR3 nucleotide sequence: TGTGCCAGCAGCCAAGATTTAGCAGGGAAATGGTACAATGAGCAGTTCTTC. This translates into CASSQDLAGKWYNEQFF.

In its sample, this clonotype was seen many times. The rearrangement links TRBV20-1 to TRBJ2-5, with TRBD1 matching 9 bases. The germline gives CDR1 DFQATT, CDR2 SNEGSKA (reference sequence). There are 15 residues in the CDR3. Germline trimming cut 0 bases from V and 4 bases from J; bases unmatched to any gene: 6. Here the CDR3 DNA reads TGCAGTGCTAGAGATCTTGACAGGGGGGCAGAGACCCAGTACTTC. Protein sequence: CSARDLDRGAETQYF.

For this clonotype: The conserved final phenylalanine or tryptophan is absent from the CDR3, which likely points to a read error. This CDR3 reads CASSLVTGVGYTL. CDR3 sequence (DNA): TGTGCCAGCAGTTTGGTGACAGGGGTTGGCTACACCCTC. The rearrangement uses TRBV12-3 or TRBV12-4 and TRBJ1-2, with 8 nucleotides matching TRBD1. The CDR3 contains 13 residues. Trimming at V came to 3 bases and at J to 7 bases, leaving 4 bases not matched to a gene.

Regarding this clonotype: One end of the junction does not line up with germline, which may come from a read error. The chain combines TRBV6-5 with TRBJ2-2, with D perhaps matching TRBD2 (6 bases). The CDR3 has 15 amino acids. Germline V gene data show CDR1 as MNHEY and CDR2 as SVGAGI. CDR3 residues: CASSYEPMSGGVLFF. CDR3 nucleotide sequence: TGTGCCAGCAGTTACGAGCCCATGTCGGGCGGGGTGCTGTTTTTT.

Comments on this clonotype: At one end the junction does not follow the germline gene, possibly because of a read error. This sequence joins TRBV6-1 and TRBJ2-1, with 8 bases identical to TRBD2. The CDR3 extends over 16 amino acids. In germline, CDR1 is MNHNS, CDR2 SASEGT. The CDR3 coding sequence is TGTGCCAGCAGCCTTCATCGGGAGGGTACTTACAATGAGGAGTTCTTC. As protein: CASSLHREGTYNEEFF.

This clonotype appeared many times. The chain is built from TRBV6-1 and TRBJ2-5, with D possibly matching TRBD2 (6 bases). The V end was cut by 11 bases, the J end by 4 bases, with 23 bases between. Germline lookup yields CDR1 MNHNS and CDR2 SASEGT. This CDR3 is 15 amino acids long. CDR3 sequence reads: CASAEVSGTGETQYF. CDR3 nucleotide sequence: TGTGCCTCAGCAGAAGTTTCGGGGACTGGAGAGACCCAGTACTTC.

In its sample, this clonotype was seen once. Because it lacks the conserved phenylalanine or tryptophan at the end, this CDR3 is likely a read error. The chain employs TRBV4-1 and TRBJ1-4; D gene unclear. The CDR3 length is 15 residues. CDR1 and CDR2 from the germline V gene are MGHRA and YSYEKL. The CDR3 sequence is CTSSQVSTPDEKLFY. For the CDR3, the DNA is TGCACCAGCAGCCAAGTGAGCACCCCTGATGAAAAACTGTTTTAT.

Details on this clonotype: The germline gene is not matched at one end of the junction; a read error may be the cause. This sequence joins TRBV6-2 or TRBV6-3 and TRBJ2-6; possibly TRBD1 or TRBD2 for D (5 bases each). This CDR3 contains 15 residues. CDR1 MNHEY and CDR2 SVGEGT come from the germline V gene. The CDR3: CTSSYEGTGANVLTF. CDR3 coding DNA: TGTACCAGCAGTTACGAGGGAACTGGGGCCAACGTCCTGACGTTC.

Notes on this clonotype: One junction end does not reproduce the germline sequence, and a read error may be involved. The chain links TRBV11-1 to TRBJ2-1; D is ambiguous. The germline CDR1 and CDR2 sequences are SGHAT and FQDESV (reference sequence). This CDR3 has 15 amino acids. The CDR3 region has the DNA TGTGCCGGCAGCTTGGAGAGGACGACCTATAATGAGCAGTTCTTC. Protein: CAGSLERTTYNEQFF.

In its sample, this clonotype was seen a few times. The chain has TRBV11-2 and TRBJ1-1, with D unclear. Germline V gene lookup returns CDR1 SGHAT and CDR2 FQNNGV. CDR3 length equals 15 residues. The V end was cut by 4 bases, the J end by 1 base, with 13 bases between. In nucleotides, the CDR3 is TGTGCCAGCAGCTCAGGCCCTGGGGAGAACACTGAAGCTTTCTTT. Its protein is CASSSGPGENTEAFF.

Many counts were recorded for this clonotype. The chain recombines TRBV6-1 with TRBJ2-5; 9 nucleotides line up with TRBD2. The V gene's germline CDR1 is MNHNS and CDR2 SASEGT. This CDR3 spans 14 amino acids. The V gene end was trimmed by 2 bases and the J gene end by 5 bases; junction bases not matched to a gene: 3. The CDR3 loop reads CASSESAGGETQYF. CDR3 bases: TGTGCCAGCAGTGAAAGTGCGGGAGGGGAGACCCAGTACTTC.

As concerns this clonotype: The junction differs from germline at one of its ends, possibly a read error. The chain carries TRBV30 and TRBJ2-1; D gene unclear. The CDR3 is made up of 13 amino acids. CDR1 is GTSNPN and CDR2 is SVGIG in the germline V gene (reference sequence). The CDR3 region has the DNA TGTGTCTGGAACGGTAGGGTCTACAATGAGCAGTTCTTC. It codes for CVWNGRVYNEQFF.

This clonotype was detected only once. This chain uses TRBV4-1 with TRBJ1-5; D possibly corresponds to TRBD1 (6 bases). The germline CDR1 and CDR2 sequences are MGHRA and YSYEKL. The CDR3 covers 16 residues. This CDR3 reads CVGSQDRGRRDQPQHF. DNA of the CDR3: TGCGTCGGCAGCCAAGATCGGGGGCGGCGCGATCAGCCCCAGCATTTT.

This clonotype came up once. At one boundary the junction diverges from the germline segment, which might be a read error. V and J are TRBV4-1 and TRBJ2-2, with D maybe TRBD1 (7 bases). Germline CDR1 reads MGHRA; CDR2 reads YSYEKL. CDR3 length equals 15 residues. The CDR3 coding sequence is TGCGCCACCAGAAGCAGGGGGGCCTATACCGGGGAACTGTTTTTT. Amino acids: CATRSRGAYTGELFF.

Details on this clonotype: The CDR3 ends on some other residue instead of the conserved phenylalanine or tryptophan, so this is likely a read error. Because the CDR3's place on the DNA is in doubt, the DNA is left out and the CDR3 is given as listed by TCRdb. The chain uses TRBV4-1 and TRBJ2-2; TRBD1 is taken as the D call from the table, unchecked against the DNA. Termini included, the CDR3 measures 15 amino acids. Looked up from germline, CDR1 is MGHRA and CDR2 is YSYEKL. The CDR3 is CASSSMGAYSGELFL.

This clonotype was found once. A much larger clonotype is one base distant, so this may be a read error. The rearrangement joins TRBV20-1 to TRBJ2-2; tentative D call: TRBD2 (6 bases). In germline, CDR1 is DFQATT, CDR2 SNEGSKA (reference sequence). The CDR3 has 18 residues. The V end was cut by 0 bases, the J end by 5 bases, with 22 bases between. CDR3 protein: CSARDHRQGGSGTGELFF. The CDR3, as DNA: TGCAGTGCTAGAGATCACCGGCAGGGAGGCTCGGGGACCGGGGAGCTGTTTTTT.

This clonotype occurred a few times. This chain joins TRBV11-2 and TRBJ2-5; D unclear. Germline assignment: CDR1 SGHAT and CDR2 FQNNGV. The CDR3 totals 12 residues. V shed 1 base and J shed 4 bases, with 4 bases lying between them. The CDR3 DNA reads TGTGCCAGCAGCTTAGCTCGAGAGACCCAGTACTTC. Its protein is CASSLARETQYF.